Presented here are 10 T cell receptor beta chains from one specimen sequenced in a study of OX40 agonist ivuxolimab in advanced cancers. The library was generated by the immunoSEQ multiplex PCR assay. Entries here come from immuneACCESS through TCRdb and include only in-frame sequences with V and J called. Some clones fail to appear in such tables; in the studies checked, an unresolved V gene covers under half of the shortfall, and the cause of the remainder is unknown. The sample table lists 70,000 to 100,000 clones, roughly 84% of them with a count of one. The ten largest clones add up to around 1.1% of the sample. The source was CD4+ or CD8+ T cells sorted from blood, collected in a trial of the OX40 agonist ivuxolimab. The receptor source for this set is an adult with an advanced solid tumor such as melanoma, head and neck, liver or kidney cancer.

The chain employs TRBV6-6 and TRBJ2-2; unclear D gene. Trimming pared 8 bases from V and 3 bases from J, leaving 13 bases between. CDR1 is MNHNY, CDR2 SVGAGI, per germline (reference sequence). The CDR3 is made up of 14 amino acids. CDR3 loop: CASREVQYTGELFF. The CDR3 bases are TGTGCCAGCCGCGAAGTCCAGTACACCGGGGAGCTGTTTTTT.

The chain employs TRBV5-8 and TRBJ2-1, with TRBD2 matching 9 bases. With 5 bases clipped from V and 4 bases from J, the junction kept 7 bases outside the gene matches. The CDR3 totals 15 residues. From germline, CDR1 is SGHTS and CDR2 YDEGEE. This CDR3 reads CASRRRGGEYNEQFF. CDR3 DNA sequence: TGTGCCAGCAGACGGCGGGGGGGAGAGTACAATGAGCAGTTCTTC.

The chain recombines TRBV9 with TRBJ2-6; D unclear. CDR1 and CDR2 from the germline V gene are SGDLS and YYNGEE. This CDR3 spans 14 amino acids. Trimming took off 6 bases at V and 2 bases at J, with 9 bases between the two ends. The DNA of the CDR3 is TGTGCCAGCAACCTCGGCCCTGGGGCCAACGTCCTGACTTTC. It specifies CASNLGPGANVLTF.

This rearrangement joins TRBV29-1 to TRBJ2-3; no firm D call. The CDR3 runs 14 residues. Trimming left V 0 bases short and J 2 bases short, with 9 bases between. The germline CDR1 and CDR2 sequences are SQVTM and ANQGSEA. This CDR3 reads CSVEDLQFTDTQYF. CDR3 sequence (DNA): TGCAGCGTTGAAGATCTACAGTTCACAGATACGCAGTATTTT.

CDR3 coding DNA: TGTGCCAGCAGCAAAGGGGGCGCCGCGTACACTGAAGCTTTCTTT. Translating it yields CASSKGGAAYTEAFF. V is TRBV7-3 and J is TRBJ1-1, with TRBD1 matching over 7 bases. The CDR3 length is 15 residues. The V gene's germline CDR1 is SGHTA and CDR2 FQGTGA. V trimming: 5 bases; J trimming: 3 bases; junction bases outside the gene matches: 9.

V usage is TRBV15 and J usage is TRBJ2-3; the D is unclear. Germline CDR1 reads LNHNV; CDR2 reads YYDKDF (reference sequence). This CDR3 has 15 residues. V dropped 3 bases and J dropped 3 bases, with 13 bases sitting between them. CDR3 sequence: CATSRAFPGTDTQYF. The CDR3 DNA follows: TGTGCCACCAGCAGGGCCTTCCCCGGGACAGATACGCAGTATTTT.

The chain has TRBV7-2 and TRBJ2-7; 9 bases are shared with TRBD2. Germline CDR1 is SGHTA and CDR2 is FQGNSA. The length of the CDR3 is 15 residues. V lost 5 bases to trimming and J lost 4 bases; unmatched junction nucleotides: 9. CDR3 sequence: CASSMTRGGRYEQYF. In DNA, the CDR3 is TGTGCCAGCAGCATGACGCGGGGGGGCAGGTACGAGCAGTACTTC.

V and J are TRBV7-6 and TRBJ2-2; TRBD1 aligns across 7 bases. CDR3 size: 16 residues. With V trimmed by 5 bases and J by 1 base, 7 bases remained unmatched. Germline CDR1 and CDR2: SGHVS and FNYEAQ. The CDR3: CASSQMTGLNTGELFF. The CDR3 DNA is TGTGCCAGCAGCCAGATGACAGGGTTGAACACCGGGGAGCTGTTTTTT.

This clone was detected only once. This chain links TRBV27 with TRBJ2-5; 7 nucleotides line up with TRBD2. J gave up 0 bases and V 6 bases, and 4 bases lay outside the gene matches. This CDR3 spans 14 amino acids. Germline V gene data show CDR1 as MNHEY and CDR2 as SMNVEV (reference sequence). CDR3 sequence (DNA): TGTGCCAGCAGCCGGGGGAGGGACCAAGAGACCCAGTACTTC. It specifies CASSRGRDQETQYF.

The gene calls are TRBV7-9 and TRBJ2-1, with 10 nucleotides matching TRBD2. Trimming at V came to 2 bases and at J to 9 bases, leaving 7 bases not matched to a gene. Germline V CDR1 and CDR2: SEHNR, FQNEAQ (reference sequence). This CDR3 is built from 15 residues. The CDR3 DNA follows: TGTGCCAGCAGCTTATTTCAACTAGCGGGGACTGAGCAGTTCTTC. Amino acid sequence: CASSLFQLAGTEQFF.